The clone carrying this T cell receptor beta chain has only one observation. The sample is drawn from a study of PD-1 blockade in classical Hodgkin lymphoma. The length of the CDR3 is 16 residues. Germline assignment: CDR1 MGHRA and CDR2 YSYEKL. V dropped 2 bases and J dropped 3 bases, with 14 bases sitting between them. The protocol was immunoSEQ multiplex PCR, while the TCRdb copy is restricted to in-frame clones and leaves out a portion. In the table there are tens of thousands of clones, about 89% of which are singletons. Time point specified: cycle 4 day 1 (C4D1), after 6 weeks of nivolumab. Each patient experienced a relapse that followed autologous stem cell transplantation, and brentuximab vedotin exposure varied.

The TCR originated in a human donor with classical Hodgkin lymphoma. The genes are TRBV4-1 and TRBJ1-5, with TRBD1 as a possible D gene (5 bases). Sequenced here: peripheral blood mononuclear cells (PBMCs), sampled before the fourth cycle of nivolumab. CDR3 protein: CASSQHPGGSNQPQHF. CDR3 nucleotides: TGCGCCAGCAGCCAACACCCGGGGGGATCCAATCAGCCCCAGCATTTT.